One sample yielded the 14 T cell receptor beta chains listed below, sequenced in a study of cytomegalovirus exposure and HLA in healthy donors. PCR amplification relied on 60 Vbeta primers (plus 13 Jbeta primers). The assay was immunoSEQ multiplex PCR, and TCRdb's table has in-frame clones only and misses some. The table records a few hundred thousand clones, more than 60% of them present only once. Specimen: PBMCs. These receptors came from a man in his forties in good health and CMV-seronegative.

The chain links TRBV2 to TRBJ1-2; possibly TRBD1 for D (5 bases). Germline loops: CDR1 SNHLY, CDR2 FYNNEI. This CDR3 comprises 15 residues. V was clipped by 8 bases and J by 4 bases, with 20 bases between them. The CDR3 nucleotides are TGTGCCAGCGCCACCCCACAGGTCTCAATCTATGGCTACACCTTC. Protein: CASATPQVSIYGYTF. The variable domain in full, completed from reference TRBV2 and TRBJ1-2, reads EPEVTQTPSHQVTQMGQEVILRCVPISNHLYFYWYRQILGQKVEFLVSFYNNEISEKSEIFDDQFSVERPDGSNFTLKIRSTKLEDSAMYFCASATPQVSIYGYTFGSGTRLTVV.

The V call is TRBV13, the J call TRBJ2-1; 9 bases are a match to TRBD2. Trimming cost V 0 bases and J 2 bases; bases outside gene matches: 2. The CDR3 is 16 residues long. Germline V gene lookup returns CDR1 PRHDT and CDR2 FYEKMQ (reference sequence). The CDR3 is CASSLGAGGPYNEQFF. CDR3 bases: TGTGCCAGCAGCTTAGGGGCGGGAGGGCCCTACAATGAGCAGTTCTTC. Based on the CDR3 plus reference TRBV13 and TRBJ2-1, the full variable domain is AAGVIQSPRHLIKEKRETATLKCYPIPRHDTVYWYQQGPGQDPQFLISFYEKMQSDKGSIPDRFSAQQFSDYHSELNMSSLELGDSALYFCASSLGAGGPYNEQFFGPGTRLTVL.

The chain uses TRBV30 and TRBJ1-1; 8 bases are shared with TRBD1. CDR3 length equals 14 residues. In germline, CDR1 is GTSNPN, CDR2 SVGIG (reference sequence). Trimming at V came to 2 bases and at J to 3 bases, leaving 5 bases not matched to a gene. The CDR3 DNA reads TGTGCCTGGAGTATTACAGGGGGAGACACTGAAGCTTTCTTT. Translating gives CAWSITGGDTEAFF.

The chain links TRBV6-6 to TRBJ2-3; 12 nucleotides line up with TRBD2. CDR3 length: 16 residues. Per the germline V gene, CDR1 is MNHNY and CDR2 is SVGAGI (reference sequence). The J segment lost 3 bases and the V segment lost 7 bases, leaving 8 bases of the junction unmatched. Here the CDR3 reads CASTNGLAGFTDTQYF. In DNA, the CDR3 is TGTGCCAGCACCAACGGACTAGCGGGATTTACAGATACGCAGTATTTT.

The V gene is TRBV7-3, the J gene TRBJ2-1; 9 nucleotides match TRBD2. Unmatched junction bases numbered 5, after V lost 3 bases and J lost 5 bases. The CDR3 is made up of 15 amino acids. Germline loops: CDR1 SGHTA, CDR2 FQGTGA. CDR3 in amino acids: CASSFSGGPNNEQFF. For the CDR3, the DNA is TGTGCCAGCAGCTTTAGCGGGGGACCAAACAATGAGCAGTTCTTC.

This clone was observed a few times. The chain joins TRBV18 to TRBJ1-4; possibly TRBD1 for D (5 bases). V lost 3 bases and J lost 5, with 16 bases in between. The CDR3 covers 16 residues. Germline CDR1 reads KGHSH; CDR2 reads LQKENI. CDR3 sequence: CASSPRQGEGNEKLFF. CDR3 coding DNA: TGTGCCAGCTCACCCCGCCAAGGGGAGGGAAATGAAAAACTGTTTTTT.

The chain recombines TRBV4-2 with TRBJ2-7; possibly TRBD2 for D (5 bases). In germline, CDR1 is LGHNA, CDR2 YNFKEQ. The CDR3 is 15 amino acids. The ends were cut back, 0 bases at V and 0 bases at J, with 9 bases in the middle. CDR3 protein: CASSQETGSSYEQYF. The DNA of the CDR3 is TGTGCCAGCAGCCAAGAAACGGGGAGCTCCTACGAGCAGTACTTC.

In regard to this clone: The junction does not match germline at one end; this may be a read error. Written as DNA, the CDR3 is TGTTCCAGCAGCTTACGGGGGTGGAACACTGAAGCTTTCTTT. It is translated as CSSSLRGWNTEAFF. The rearrangement uses TRBV7-9 and TRBJ1-1, with a weak D call TRBD1 (5 bases). The length of the CDR3 is 14 residues. Germline CDR1 and CDR2: SEHNR and FQNEAQ (reference sequence).

This chain joins TRBV27 and TRBJ1-3; no clear D. Germline CDR1 MNHEY, CDR2 SMNVEV (reference sequence). CDR3 length equals 15 residues. With 6 bases removed from V and 3 bases from J, the gap between germline ends came to 15 bases. Written as DNA, the CDR3 is TGTGCCAGCAGCCCCGCTACCGGGTTTGGAAACACCATATATTTT. Its protein is CASSPATGFGNTIYF.

J is TRBJ2-1 and V is TRBV5-1, with D maybe TRBD1 (5 bases). Trimming took off 3 bases at V and 6 bases at J, with 19 bases between the two ends. The CDR3 covers 16 residues. Germline V lookup: CDR1 SGHRS, CDR2 YFSETQ. For the CDR3, the DNA is TGCGCCAGCAGCTCGGATCCAGGGATAGGGATCAATGAGCAGTTCTTC. It codes for CASSSDPGIGINEQFF. The full variable domain, completed using reference TRBV5-1 and TRBJ2-1, is KAGVTQTPRYLIKTRGQQVTLSCSPISGHRSVSWYQQTPGQGLQFLFEYFSETQRNKGNFPGRFSGRQFSNSRSEMNVSTLELGDSALYLCASSSDPGIGINEQFFGPGTRLTVL.

The chain is built from TRBV27 and TRBJ1-2; TRBD1 agrees at 7 bases. With 6 bases clipped from V and 4 bases from J, the junction kept 8 bases outside the gene matches. Germline assignment: CDR1 MNHEY and CDR2 SMNVEV (reference sequence). This CDR3 has 14 amino acids. The CDR3 nucleotides are TGTGCCAGCAGCCCGGGACAGAGTCTCTATGGCTACACCTTC. It encodes CASSPGQSLYGYTF.

The chain carries TRBV10-3 and TRBJ2-1, with D possibly being TRBD1 (6 bases). CDR3 length: 16 amino acids. Germline values: CDR1 ENHRY, CDR2 SYGVKD. Trimming shortened V by 6 bases and J by 0 bases, and 15 bases separated the two germline ends. The CDR3 region is CAISSATGSSYNEQFF. The CDR3 coding sequence is TGTGCCATCAGCTCCGCCACAGGGAGCTCCTACAATGAGCAGTTCTTC.

The chain employs TRBV4-3 and TRBJ2-5; possible D gene TRBD1, 5 bases. The DNA end is a closer match to TRBJ2-7, so the J assignment may be wrong. Germline loops: CDR1 LGHNA, CDR2 YSLEER. The length of the CDR3 is 16 residues. The CDR3 DNA reads as TGCGCCAGCAGCCGACAGTCCGGAGACCCAAACTACGAGCAGTACTTC. Translation gives CASSRQSGDPNYEQYF.

The chain combines TRBV4-1 with TRBJ2-1; 8 bases are a match to TRBD2. Germline V gene sequence: CDR1 MGHRA, CDR2 YSYEKL. J lost 0 bases, V lost 6 bases, and 1 base had no gene match. The CDR3 sequence is 14 residues long. The CDR3 spells CASSTSGSYNEQFF. CDR3 nucleotides: TGCGCCAGCAGTACTAGCGGCTCCTACAATGAGCAGTTCTTC.